The clone carrying this TCR beta chain was counted only a few times. The data stem from a study of blood T cell repertoires in COVID-19. Study-level information: Researchers got acute and convalescent COVID-19 samples from the United States, Italy and Spain. Sample material is recorded as cDNA or gDNA derived from T cells, B-cell-depleted T cells, or PBMCs.

The data were produced by immunoSEQ multiplex PCR, yet TCRdb's version contains in-frame clones alone and is incomplete. Of about 410,000 clones listed, approximately 91% were seen once; the top ten hold roughly 1.5%. The germline gives CDR1 MDHEN, CDR2 SYDVKM. The CDR3 contains 14 residues. The V gene end was trimmed by 3 bases and the J gene end by 5 bases; junction bases not matched to a gene: 5. This sequence originates from a woman aged 40-49 years with COVID-19, enrolled during active disease. Sequencing used peripheral blood. This rearrangement joins TRBV28 to TRBJ1-1; 8 nucleotides match TRBD1. CDR3 amino acids: CASSLTGVWTEAFF. As DNA, the CDR3 is TGTGCCAGCAGTTTGACAGGGGTATGGACTGAAGCTTTCTTT.